Sequencing of this TCR beta chain was carried out in a study of breast tumors, draining lymph nodes, adjacent tissues. CDR3 length equals 15 residues. In germline, CDR1 is SGDLS, CDR2 YYNGEE. The ends were cut back, 1 base at V and 4 bases at J, with 15 bases in the middle. Turning to this clonotype: Its antigen is still unknown.

TCRdb re-called the multiplex PCR reads with MiXCR, one entry per CDR3 protein. The data show around 21,000 distinct CDR3 sequences, about 38% seen once. Study-level results: That most tumor T cells come from lymph nodes remained unproven. Compared with lymph nodes, tumors were less diverse; compared with nontumor tissue, more. Data fit most tumor T cells coming from lymph node, expanding in tumor.

The sequenced sample consisted of breast tumor tissue. The origin of this receptor is a female donor with breast cancer. Some clones in this sample may be carry-over from other donors' samples. V and J are TRBV9 and TRBJ2-7; TRBD2 is a possible D gene (5 bases). This chain's CDR3 is CASSVNQARGYEQYF. In nucleotides, the CDR3 is TGTGCCAGCAGCGTAAATCAGGCGCGCGGGTACGAGCAGTACTTC.